This paragraph covers one T cell receptor (beta chain) sequence. Its antigen is not identified. This entry belongs to a study of T cells after yellow fever vaccination. TCRdb used MiXCR to reprocess the 5' RACE reads, holding one entry per CDR3 protein. The sample carries 280,000 or so distinct CDR3 sequences, roughly 8.7% recorded once. Study results and caveats: A limited proportion of clonotypes was detected within both the CD4 and CD8 compartments. Researchers report a weaker secondary response that nonetheless peaked faster, day 5 versus 15. Post-booster repertoires contained most primary-vaccination clones again (roughly 96% CD4, about 90% CD8).

The CDR3 has 13 amino acids. The V gene's germline CDR1 is LGHNA and CDR2 YSLEER. Unmatched junction bases numbered 3, after V lost 5 bases and J lost 5 bases. This receptor was obtained from a man in his late teens or twenties who received the YFV17D yellow fever vaccine. The V call is TRBV4-3, the J call TRBJ2-3; 8 bases match TRBD2. Here the sequenced sample was CD4+ T cells sorted from PBMCs, taken 5 days after the yellow fever booster vaccination. For the CDR3, the DNA is TGCGCCAGCAGCTCCCGGGGGGGAGATACGCAGTATTTT. It specifies CASSSRGGDTQYF.